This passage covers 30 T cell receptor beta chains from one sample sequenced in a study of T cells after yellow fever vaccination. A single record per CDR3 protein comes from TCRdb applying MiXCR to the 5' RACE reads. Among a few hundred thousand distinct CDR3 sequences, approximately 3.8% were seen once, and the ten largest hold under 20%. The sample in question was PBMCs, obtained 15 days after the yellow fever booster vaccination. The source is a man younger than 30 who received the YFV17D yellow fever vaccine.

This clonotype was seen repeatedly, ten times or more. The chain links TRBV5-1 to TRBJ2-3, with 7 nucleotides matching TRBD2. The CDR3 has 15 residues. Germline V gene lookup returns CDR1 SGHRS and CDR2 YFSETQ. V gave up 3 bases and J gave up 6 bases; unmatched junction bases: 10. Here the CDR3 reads CASSSGLVGGDTQYF. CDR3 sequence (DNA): TGCGCCAGCAGCTCCGGACTGGTGGGGGGGGATACGCAGTATTTT. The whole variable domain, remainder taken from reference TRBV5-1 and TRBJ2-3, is KAGVTQTPRYLIKTRGQQVTLSCSPISGHRSVSWYQQTPGQGLQFLFEYFSETQRNKGNFPGRFSGRQFSNSRSEMNVSTLELGDSALYLCASSSGLVGGDTQYFGPGTRLTVL.

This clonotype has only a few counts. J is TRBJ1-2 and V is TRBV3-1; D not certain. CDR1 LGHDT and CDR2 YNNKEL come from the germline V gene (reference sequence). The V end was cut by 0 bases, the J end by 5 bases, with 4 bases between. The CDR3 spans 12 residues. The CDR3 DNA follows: TGTGCCAGCAGCCAAGAAGGGTATGGCTACACCTTC. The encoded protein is CASSQEGYGYTF.

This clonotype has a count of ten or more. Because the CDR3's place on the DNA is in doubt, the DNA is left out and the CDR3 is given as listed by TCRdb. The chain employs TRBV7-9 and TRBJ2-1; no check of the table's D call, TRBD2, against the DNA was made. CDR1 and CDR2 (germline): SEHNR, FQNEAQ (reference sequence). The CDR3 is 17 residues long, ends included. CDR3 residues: CASSILVLGTSAFEQFF.

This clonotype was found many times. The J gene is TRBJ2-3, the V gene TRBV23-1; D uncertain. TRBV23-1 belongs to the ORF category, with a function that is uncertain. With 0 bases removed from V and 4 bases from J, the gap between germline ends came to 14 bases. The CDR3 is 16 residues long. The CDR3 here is CASSQSRLHGPDTQYF. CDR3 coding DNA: TGCGCCAGCAGTCAATCGAGGCTCCATGGGCCAGATACGCAGTATTTT.

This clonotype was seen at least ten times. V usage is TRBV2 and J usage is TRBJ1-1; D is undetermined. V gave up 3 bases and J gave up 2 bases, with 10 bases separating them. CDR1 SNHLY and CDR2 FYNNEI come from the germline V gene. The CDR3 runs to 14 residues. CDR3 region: CASSEGGRNTEAFF. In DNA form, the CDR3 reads TGTGCCAGCAGTGAGGGTGGGAGAAACACTGAAGCTTTCTTT. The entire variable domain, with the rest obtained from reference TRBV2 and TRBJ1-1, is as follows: EPEVTQTPSHQVTQMGQEVILRCVPISNHLYFYWYRQILGQKVEFLVSFYNNEISEKSEIFDDQFSVERPDGSNFTLKIRSTKLEDSAMYFCASSEGGRNTEAFFGQGTRLTVV.

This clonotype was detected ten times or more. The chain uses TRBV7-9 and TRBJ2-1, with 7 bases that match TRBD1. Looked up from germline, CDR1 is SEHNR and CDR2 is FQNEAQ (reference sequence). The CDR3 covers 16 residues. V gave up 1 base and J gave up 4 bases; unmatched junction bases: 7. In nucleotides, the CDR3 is TGTGCCAGCAGCTTAGGTCGGACAGGACCTTACAATGAGCAGTTCTTC. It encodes CASSLGRTGPYNEQFF.

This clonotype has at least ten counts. The CDR3 nucleotides read TGCAGTGCTAGGAGGGGGGGCACTGAAGCTTTCTTT. Translation: CSARRGGTEAFF. The genes are TRBV20-1 and TRBJ1-1, with D tentatively TRBD1 (6 bases). CDR1 and CDR2 from the germline V gene are DFQATT and SNEGSKA (reference sequence). This CDR3 has 12 residues. V lost 3 bases to trimming and J lost 4 bases, with 9 bases between them.

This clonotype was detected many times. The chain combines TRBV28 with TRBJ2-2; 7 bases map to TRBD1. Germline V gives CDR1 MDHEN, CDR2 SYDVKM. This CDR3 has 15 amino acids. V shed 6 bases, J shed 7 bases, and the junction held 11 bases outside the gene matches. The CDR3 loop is CASSYDRVGSGELFF. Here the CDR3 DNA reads TGTGCCAGCAGCTACGACAGGGTTGGGAGCGGGGAGCTGTTTTTT.

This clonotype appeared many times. In DNA form, the CDR3 reads TGCGCCAGCAGCTTGAGGGGACTAGCCCGAGACGAGCAGTACGTC. Translation: CASSLRGLARDEQYV. This sequence joins TRBV5-1 and TRBJ2-7; 9 bases line up with TRBD2. V lost 1 base to trimming and J lost 5 bases; unmatched junction nucleotides: 7. CDR3 length: 15 amino acids. Germline V gene lookup returns CDR1 SGHRS and CDR2 YFSETQ.

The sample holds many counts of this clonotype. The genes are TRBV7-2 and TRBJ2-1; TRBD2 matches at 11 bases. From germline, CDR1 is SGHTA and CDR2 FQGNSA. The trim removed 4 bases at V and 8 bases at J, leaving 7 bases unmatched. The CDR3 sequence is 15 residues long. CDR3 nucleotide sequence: TGTGCCAGCAGCTCGGGACTAGCGGCGGGCGATGAGCAGTTCTTC. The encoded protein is CASSSGLAAGDEQFF. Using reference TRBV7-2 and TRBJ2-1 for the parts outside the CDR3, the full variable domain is GAGVSQSPSNKVTEKGKDVELRCDPISGHTALYWYRQSLGQGLEFLIYFQGNSAPDKSGLPSDRFSAERTGGSVSTLTIQRTQQEDSAVYLCASSSGLAAGDEQFFGPGTRLTVL.

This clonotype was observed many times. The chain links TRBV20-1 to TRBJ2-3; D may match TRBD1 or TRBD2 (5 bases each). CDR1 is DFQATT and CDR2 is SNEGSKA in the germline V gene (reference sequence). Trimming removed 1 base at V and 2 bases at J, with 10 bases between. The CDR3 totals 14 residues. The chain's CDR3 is CSARADGTTDTQYF. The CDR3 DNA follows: TGCAGTGCTAGAGCCGACGGGACCACAGATACGCAGTATTTT.

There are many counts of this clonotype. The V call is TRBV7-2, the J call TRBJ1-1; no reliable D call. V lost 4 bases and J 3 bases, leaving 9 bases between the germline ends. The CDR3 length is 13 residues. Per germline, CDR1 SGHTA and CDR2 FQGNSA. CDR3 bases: TGTGCCAGCAGCTCCAGGTGGGACACTGAAGCTTTCTTT. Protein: CASSSRWDTEAFF.

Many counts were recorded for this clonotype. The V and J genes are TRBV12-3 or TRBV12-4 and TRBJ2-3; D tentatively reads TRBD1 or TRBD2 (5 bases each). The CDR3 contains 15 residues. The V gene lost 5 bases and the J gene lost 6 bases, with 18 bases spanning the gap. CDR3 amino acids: CASSGVWDRRDTQYF. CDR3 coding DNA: TGTGCCAGCAGTGGAGTCTGGGACCGGCGGGATACGCAGTATTTT.

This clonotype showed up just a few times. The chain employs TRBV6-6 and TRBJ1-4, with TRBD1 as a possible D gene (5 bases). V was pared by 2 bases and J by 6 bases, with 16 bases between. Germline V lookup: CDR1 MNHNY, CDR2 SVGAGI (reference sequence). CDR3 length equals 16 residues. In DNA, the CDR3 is TGTGCCAGCAGTTACCCCGTCGGGGGAATAGATGAAAAACTGTTTTTT. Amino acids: CASSYPVGGIDEKLFF.

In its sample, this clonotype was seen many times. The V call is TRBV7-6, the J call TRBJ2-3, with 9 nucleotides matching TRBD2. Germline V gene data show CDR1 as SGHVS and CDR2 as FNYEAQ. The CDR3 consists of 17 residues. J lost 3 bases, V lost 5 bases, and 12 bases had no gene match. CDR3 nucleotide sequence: TGTGCCAGCAGCCCCCCGGCTAGCGGGGAGTATACAGATACGCAGTATTTT. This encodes CASSPPASGEYTDTQYF.

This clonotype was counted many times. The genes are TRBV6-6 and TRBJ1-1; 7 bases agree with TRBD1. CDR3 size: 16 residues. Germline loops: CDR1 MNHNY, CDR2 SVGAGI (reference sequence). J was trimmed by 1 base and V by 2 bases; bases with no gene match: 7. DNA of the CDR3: TGTGCCAGCAGTTACCCCGTGACAGGGTCGAACACTGAAGCTTTCTTT. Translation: CASSYPVTGSNTEAFF.

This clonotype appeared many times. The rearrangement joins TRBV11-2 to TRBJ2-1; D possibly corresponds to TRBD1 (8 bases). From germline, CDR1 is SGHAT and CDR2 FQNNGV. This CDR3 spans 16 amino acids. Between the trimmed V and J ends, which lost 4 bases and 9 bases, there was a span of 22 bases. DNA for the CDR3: TGTGCCAGCAGCTCCACATCCACAGGGGGAGGGAGTGAGCAGTTCTTC. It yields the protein CASSSTSTGGGSEQFF.

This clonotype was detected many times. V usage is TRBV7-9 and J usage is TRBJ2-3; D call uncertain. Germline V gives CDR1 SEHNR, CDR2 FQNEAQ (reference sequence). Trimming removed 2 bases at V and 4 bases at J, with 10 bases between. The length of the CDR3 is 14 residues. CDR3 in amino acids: CASSLRTMADTQYF. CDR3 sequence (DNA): TGTGCCAGCAGCTTAAGGACCATGGCAGATACGCAGTATTTT.

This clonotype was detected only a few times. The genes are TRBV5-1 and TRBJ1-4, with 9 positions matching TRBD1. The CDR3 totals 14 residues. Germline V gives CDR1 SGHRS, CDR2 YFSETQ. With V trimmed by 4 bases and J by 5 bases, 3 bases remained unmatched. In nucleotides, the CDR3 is TGCGCCAGCAGCATGACAGGGGGAAATGAAAAACTGTTTTTT. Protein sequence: CASSMTGGNEKLFF.

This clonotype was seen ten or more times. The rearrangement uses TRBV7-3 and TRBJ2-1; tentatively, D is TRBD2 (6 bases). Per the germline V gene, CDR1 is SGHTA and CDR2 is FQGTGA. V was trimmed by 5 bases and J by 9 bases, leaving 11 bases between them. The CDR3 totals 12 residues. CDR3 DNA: TGTGCCAGCAGCCGGATGGGGGGTGAGCAGTTCTTC. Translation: CASSRMGGEQFF. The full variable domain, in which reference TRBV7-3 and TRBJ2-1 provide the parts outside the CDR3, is GAGVSQTPSNKVTEKGKYVELRCDPISGHTALYWYRQSLGQGPEFLIYFQGTGAADDSGLPNDRFFAVRPEGSVSTLKIQRTERGDSAVYLCASSRMGGEQFFGPGTRLTVL.

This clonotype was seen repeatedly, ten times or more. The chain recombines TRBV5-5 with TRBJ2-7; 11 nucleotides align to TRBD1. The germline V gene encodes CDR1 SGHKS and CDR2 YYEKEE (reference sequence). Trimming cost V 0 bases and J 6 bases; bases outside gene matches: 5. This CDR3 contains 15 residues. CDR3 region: CASSLAGQGGLEQYF. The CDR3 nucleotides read TGTGCCAGCAGCTTGGCGGGACAGGGGGGTCTCGAGCAGTACTTC.

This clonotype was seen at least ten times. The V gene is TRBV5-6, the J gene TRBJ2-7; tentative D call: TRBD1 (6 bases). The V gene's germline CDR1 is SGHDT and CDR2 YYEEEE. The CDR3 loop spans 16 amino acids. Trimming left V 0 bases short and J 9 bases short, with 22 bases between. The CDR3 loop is CASSLVGSGTRERQYV. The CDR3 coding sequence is TGTGCCAGCAGCTTGGTAGGATCGGGGACAAGGGAACGGCAGTACGTC.

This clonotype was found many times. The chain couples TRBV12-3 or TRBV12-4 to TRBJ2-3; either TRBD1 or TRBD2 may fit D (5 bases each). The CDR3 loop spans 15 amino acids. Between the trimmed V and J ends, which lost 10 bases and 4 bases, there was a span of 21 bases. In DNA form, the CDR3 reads TGTGCCACCCCTGTGGGGACCCCATCCGCAGATACGCAGTATTTT. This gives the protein CATPVGTPSADTQYF.

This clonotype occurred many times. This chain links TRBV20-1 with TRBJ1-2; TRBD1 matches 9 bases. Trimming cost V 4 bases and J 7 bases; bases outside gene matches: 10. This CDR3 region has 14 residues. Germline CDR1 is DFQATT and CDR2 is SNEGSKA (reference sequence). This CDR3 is CSAIKLTGGSGYTF. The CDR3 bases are TGCAGTGCTATCAAATTAACAGGGGGCAGTGGCTACACCTTC.

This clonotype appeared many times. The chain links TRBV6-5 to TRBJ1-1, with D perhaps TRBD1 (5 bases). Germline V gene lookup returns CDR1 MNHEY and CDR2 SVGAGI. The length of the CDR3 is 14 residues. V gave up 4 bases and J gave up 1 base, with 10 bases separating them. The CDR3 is CASSFFGGNTEAFF. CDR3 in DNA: TGTGCCAGCAGTTTTTTTGGGGGGAACACTGAAGCTTTCTTT.

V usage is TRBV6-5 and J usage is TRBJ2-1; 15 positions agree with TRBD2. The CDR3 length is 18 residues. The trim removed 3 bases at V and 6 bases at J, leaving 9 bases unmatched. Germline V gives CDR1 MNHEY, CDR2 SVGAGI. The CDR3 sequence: CASSYQVPGLAGGNEQFF. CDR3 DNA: TGTGCCAGCAGTTATCAGGTCCCGGGACTAGCGGGGGGCAATGAGCAGTTCTTC.

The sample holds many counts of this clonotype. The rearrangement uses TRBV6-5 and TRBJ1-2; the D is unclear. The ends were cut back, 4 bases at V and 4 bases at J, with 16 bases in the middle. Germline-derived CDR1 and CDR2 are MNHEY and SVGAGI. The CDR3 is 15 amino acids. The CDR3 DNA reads TGTGCCAGCAGTTTGGCCGGGGAGTGGAGCTATGGCTACACCTTC. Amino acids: CASSLAGEWSYGYTF.

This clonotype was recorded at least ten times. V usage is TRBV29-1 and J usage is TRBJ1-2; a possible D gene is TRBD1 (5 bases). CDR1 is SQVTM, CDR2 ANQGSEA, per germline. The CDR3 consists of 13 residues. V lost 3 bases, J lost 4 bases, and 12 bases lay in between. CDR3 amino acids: CSVDRAASYGYTF. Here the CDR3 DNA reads TGCAGCGTTGACAGGGCTGCTAGCTATGGCTACACCTTC.

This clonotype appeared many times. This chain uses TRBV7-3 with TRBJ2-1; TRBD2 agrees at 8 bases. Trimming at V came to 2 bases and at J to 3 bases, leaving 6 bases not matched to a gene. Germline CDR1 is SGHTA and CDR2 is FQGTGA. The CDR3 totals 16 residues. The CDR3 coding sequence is TGTGCCAGCAGCTTACGAGCGGGGGACCTCTACAATGAGCAGTTCTTC. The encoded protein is CASSLRAGDLYNEQFF.

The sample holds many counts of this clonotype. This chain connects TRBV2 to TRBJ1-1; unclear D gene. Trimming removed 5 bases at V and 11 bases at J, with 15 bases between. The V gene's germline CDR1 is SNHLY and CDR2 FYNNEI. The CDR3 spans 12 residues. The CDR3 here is CASSYTQVGAFF. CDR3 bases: TGTGCCAGCAGTTATACCCAGGTTGGGGCTTTCTTT. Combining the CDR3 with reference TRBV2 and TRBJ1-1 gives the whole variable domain EPEVTQTPSHQVTQMGQEVILRCVPISNHLYFYWYRQILGQKVEFLVSFYNNEISEKSEIFDDQFSVERPDGSNFTLKIRSTKLEDSAMYFCASSYTQVGAFFGQGTRLTVV.